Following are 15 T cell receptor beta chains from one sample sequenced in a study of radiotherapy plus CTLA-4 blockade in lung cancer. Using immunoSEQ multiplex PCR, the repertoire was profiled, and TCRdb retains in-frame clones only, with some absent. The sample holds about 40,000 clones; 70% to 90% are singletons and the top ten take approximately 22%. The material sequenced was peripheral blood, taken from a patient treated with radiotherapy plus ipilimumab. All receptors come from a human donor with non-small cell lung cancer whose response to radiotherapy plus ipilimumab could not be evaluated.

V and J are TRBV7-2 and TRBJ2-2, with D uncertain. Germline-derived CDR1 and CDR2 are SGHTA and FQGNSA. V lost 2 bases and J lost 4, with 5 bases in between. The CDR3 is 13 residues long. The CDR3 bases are TGTGCCAGCAGCTTAAGCACCACCGGGGAGCTGTTTTTT. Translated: CASSLSTTGELFF.

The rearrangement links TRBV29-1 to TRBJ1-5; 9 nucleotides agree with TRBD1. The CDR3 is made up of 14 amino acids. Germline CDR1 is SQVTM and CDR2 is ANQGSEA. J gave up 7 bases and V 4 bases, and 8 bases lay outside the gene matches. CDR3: CSVGSGTGNQPQHF. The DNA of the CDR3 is TGCAGCGTTGGATCCGGGACAGGGAACCAGCCCCAGCATTTT.

The CDR3 loop reads CASSDTGGRGISSYNEQFF. CDR3 nucleotides: TGTGCCAGCAGTGATACGGGGGGGCGGGGGATCAGCTCCTACAATGAGCAGTTCTTC. This rearrangement joins TRBV6-4 to TRBJ2-1; 8 positions agree with TRBD2. Germline loops: CDR1 MRHNA, CDR2 SNTAGT. The CDR3 spans 19 residues. With V trimmed by 3 bases and J by 0 bases, 13 bases remained unmatched.

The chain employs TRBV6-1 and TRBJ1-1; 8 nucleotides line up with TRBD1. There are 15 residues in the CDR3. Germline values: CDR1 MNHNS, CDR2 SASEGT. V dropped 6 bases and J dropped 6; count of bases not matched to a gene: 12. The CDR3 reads CASSAGTGGRPEAFF. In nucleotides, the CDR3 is TGTGCCAGCAGCGCCGGGACAGGTGGTAGGCCTGAAGCTTTCTTT.

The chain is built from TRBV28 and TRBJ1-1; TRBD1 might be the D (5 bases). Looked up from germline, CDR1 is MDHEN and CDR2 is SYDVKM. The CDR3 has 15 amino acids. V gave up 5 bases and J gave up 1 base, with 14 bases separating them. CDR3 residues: CASSPSGDPNTEAFF. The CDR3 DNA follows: TGTGCCAGCAGTCCCTCGGGGGACCCGAACACTGAAGCTTTCTTT.

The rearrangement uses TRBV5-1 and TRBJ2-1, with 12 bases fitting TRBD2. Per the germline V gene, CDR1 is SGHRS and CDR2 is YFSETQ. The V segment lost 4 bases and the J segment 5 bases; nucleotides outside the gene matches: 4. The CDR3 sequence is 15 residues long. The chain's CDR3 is CASSQTSGRDNEQFF. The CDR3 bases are TGCGCCAGCAGCCAGACTAGCGGGAGAGACAATGAGCAGTTCTTC.

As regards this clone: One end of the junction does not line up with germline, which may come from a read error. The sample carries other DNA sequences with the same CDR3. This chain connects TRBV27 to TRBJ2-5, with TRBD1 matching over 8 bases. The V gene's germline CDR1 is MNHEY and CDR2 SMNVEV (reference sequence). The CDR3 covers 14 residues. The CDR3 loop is CASSISGGWETQYF. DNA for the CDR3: TGCGCCAGCAGTATATCAGGGGGCTGGGAGACCCAGTACTTC.

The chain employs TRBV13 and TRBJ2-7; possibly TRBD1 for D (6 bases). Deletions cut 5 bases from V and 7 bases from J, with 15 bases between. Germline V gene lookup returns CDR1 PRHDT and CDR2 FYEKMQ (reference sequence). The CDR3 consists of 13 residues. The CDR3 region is CASSQGRGWEQYF. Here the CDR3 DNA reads TGTGCCAGCAGCCAAGGCAGGGGCTGGGAGCAGTACTTC.

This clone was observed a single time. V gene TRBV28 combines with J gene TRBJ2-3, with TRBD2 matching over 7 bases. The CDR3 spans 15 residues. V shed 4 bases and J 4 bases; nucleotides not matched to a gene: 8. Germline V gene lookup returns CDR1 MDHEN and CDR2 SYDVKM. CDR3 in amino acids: CASSSGGGLSDTQYF. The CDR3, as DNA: TGTGCCAGCAGTTCTGGGGGAGGGCTCTCAGATACGCAGTATTTT. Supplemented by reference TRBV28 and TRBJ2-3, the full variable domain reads DVKVTQSSRYLVKRTGEKVFLECVQDMDHENMFWYRQDPGLGLRLIYFSYDVKMKEKGDIPEGYSVSREKKERFSLILESASTNQTSMYLCASSSGGGLSDTQYFGPGTRLTVL.

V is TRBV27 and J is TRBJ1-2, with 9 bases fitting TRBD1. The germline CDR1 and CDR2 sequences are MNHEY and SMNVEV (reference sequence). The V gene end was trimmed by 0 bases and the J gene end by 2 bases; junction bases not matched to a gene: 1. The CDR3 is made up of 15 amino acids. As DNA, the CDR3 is TGTGCCAGCAGTTTATCGACAGGGGGGAACTATGGCTACACCTTC. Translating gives CASSLSTGGNYGYTF.

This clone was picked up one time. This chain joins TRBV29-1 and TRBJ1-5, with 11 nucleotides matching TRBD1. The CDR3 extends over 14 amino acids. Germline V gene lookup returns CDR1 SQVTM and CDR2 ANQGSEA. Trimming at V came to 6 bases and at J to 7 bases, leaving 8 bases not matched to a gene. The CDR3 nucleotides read TGCAGCGTATCGGGACAGGGGGGAGGGCAGCCCCAGCATTTT. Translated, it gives CSVSGQGGGQPQHF.

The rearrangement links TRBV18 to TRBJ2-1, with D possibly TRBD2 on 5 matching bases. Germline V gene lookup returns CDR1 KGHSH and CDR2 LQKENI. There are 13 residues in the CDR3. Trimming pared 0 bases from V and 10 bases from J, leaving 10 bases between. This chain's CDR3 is CASSPPGVEEQFF. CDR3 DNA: TGTGCCAGCTCACCACCGGGAGTGGAGGAGCAGTTCTTC. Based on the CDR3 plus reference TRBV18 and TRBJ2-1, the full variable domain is NAGVMQNPRHLVRRRGQEARLRCSPMKGHSHVYWYRQLPEEGLKFMVYLQKENIIDESGMPKERFSAEFPKEGPSILRIQQVVRGDSAAYFCASSPPGVEEQFFGPGTRLTVL.

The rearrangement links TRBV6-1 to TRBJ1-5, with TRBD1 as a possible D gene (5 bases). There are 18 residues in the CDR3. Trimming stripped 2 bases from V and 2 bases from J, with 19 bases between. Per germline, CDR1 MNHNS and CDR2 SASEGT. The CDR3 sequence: CASSEPAAGGMGNQPQHF. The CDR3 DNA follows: TGTGCCAGCAGTGAACCCGCGGCCGGGGGAATGGGCAATCAGCCCCAGCATTTT.

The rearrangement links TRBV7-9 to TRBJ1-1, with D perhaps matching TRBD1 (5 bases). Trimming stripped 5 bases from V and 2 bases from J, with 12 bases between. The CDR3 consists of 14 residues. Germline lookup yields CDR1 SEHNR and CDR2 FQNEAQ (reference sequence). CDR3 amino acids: CASSPTAKNTEAFF. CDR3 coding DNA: TGTGCCAGCAGCCCGACAGCTAAAAACACTGAAGCTTTCTTT. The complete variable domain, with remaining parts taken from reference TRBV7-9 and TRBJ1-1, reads DTGVSQNPRHKITKRGQNVTFRCDPISEHNRLYWYRQTLGQGPEFLTYFQNEAQLEKSRLLSDRFSAERPKGSFSTLEIQRTEQGDSAMYLCASSPTAKNTEAFFGQGTRLTVV.

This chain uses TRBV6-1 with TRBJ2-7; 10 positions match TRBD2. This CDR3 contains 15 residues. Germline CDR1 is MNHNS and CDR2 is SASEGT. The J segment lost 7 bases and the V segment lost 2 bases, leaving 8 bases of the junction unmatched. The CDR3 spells CASSEWSSGSGEQYF. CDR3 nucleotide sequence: TGTGCCAGCAGTGAATGGTCTAGCGGGAGTGGAGAGCAGTACTTC.